A selection of T cell receptor beta chains follows, all from one sample in a study of a mutant IDH1 vaccine in newly diagnosed glioma. For these receptors, no antigen is known. The method was immunoSEQ multiplex PCR; TCRdb's version includes in-frame clones alone and lacks a portion of them. The sample carries over 30,000 clones, 80% to 95% recorded once. The source material was PBMCs, sampled from a glioma patient whose treatment included an IDH1 peptide vaccine. Receptor source: a woman aged 40-49 years with glioma. Both conserved end residues are part of each CDR3. D genes are given only for firm matches. The listing skips clone size in some rows; elsewhere it reads once, few, many or a size class.

>.|.|TRBV4-1|TRBJ2-4
CASSQSRTVAKNIQYF
TGCGCCAGCAGCCAATCCCGGACTGTAGCCAAAAACATTCAGTACTTC
>.|TRBD1|TRBV4-1|TRBJ2-3
CASRSGTGGSTDTQYF
TGCGCCAGCAGAAGCGGGACAGGGGGTAGCACAGATACGCAGTATTTT
>.|TRBD2|TRBV6-6|TRBJ2-3
CASRIIAGDDTQYF
TGTGCCAGCAGGATAATAGCGGGAGACGATACGCAGTATTTT
>.|.|TRBV19|TRBJ1-1
CASSIARTGMNTEAFF
TGTGCCAGTAGTATAGCCCGGACGGGAATGAACACTGAAGCTTTCTTT
>.|.|TRBV4-1|TRBJ2-2
CASSQVKGGLNTGELFF
TGCGCCAGCAGCCAAGTGAAGGGGGGATTGAACACCGGGGAGCTGTTTTTT
>.|TRBD1|TRBV7-9|TRBJ1-2
CASSIRQGIMDYGYTF
TGTGCCAGCAGCATAAGACAGGGGATCATGGACTATGGCTACACCTTC
>.|TRBD1|TRBV9|TRBJ1-1
CASSVALQGAFTEAFF
TGTGCCAGCAGCGTAGCTCTACAGGGGGCCTTCACTGAAGCTTTCTTT
>.|TRBD2|TRBV11-2|TRBJ2-7
CASSSPDPLAGDYEQYF
TGTGCCAGCAGCTCCCCCGACCCGCTAGCGGGGGATTACGAGCAGTACTTC
>.|.|TRBV4-1|TRBJ2-1
CASSQTSVYNEQFF
TGCGCCAGCAGCCAGACTAGTGTATACAATGAGCAGTTCTTC
>.|.|TRBV5-1|TRBJ1-1
CASSLGHRLPNTEAFF
TGCGCCAGCAGCTTGGGCCACAGGCTCCCGAACACTGAAGCTTTCTTT
>.|.|TRBV7-2|TRBJ2-2
CASSQLPRGAGTGELFF
TGTGCCAGCAGCCAACTACCCAGGGGAGCGGGCACCGGGGAGCTGTTTTTT
>.|TRBD2|TRBV7-9|TRBJ2-3
CASSLVASGTDTQYF
TGTGCCAGCAGCTTAGTGGCTAGCGGGACAGATACGCAGTATTTT
>.|.|TRBV4-3|TRBJ1-1
CASSQAAGLSTEAFF
TGCGCCAGCAGCCAAGCGGCAGGGTTGAGCACTGAAGCTTTCTTT
>once|.|TRBV9|TRBJ2-6
CASSKQSSGANVLTF
TGTGCCAGCAGCAAACAAAGCTCTGGGGCCAACGTCCTGACTTTC
>.|.|TRBV10-2|TRBJ2-3
CASLGIGLTDTQYF
TGCGCCAGCCTTGGAATAGGCCTCACAGATACGCAGTATTTT
>.|.|TRBV5-6|TRBJ1-3
CASSLEAGVPGNTIYF
TGTGCCAGCAGCTTGGAGGCGGGGGTCCCTGGAAACACCATATATTTT
>.|TRBD2|TRBV6-1|TRBJ2-1
CASGTSGRANNEQFF
TGTGCCAGCGGGACTAGCGGGAGGGCCAACAATGAGCAGTTCTTC
>medium-sized|.|TRBV6-5|TRBJ1-1
CASSPSATEAFF
TGTGCCAGCAGCCCGAGTGCAACTGAAGCTTTCTTT
>.|TRBD2|TRBV5-6|TRBJ2-1
CASSLGLAGGNEQFF
TGTGCCAGCAGCTTGGGACTAGCGGGGGGGAATGAGCAGTTCTTC
>.|.|TRBV21-1|TRBJ1-5
CASRGREYQPQHF
TGTGCCAGCAGAGGCAGGGAGTATCAGCCCCAGCATTTT
>.|.|TRBV7-2|TRBJ2-4
CASSLDAGISQLAKNIQYF
TGTGCCAGCAGCTTAGATGCAGGTATAAGCCAGCTAGCCAAAAACATTCAGTACTTC
>.|.|TRBV28|TRBJ1-4
CASSGTAPNEKLFF
TGTGCCAGTAGTGGAACAGCCCCTAATGAAAAACTGTTTTTT
>.|TRBD2|TRBV29-1|TRBJ2-7
CSVRRESSYEQYF
TGCAGCGTGAGGCGGGAGAGCTCCTACGAGCAGTACTTC
>.|.|TRBV6-1|TRBJ2-3
CASSEDTQYF
TGTGCCAGCAGTGAGGATACGCAGTATTTT
>.|.|TRBV5-4|TRBJ2-2
CASSLAGLDTGELFF
TGTGCCAGCAGCTTGGCAGGCCTCGACACCGGGGAGCTGTTTTTT
>.|TRBD2|TRBV2|TRBJ2-7
CASSGQGTGTSGRQQYF
TGTGCCAGCAGTGGGCAGGGGACCGGGACTAGCGGGAGACAGCAGTACTTC
>.|.|TRBV10-3|TRBJ2-3
CAISLRDTDTQYF
TGTGCCATCAGCCTCCGGGATACAGATACGCAGTATTTT
>.|.|TRBV5-8|TRBJ2-1
CASSRGGLYNEQFF
TGTGCCAGCAGCAGAGGGGGACTTTACAATGAGCAGTTCTTC
>.|TRBD2|TRBV5-1|TRBJ2-7
CASSSEAGDWDEQYF
TGCGCCAGCAGCTCAGAAGCGGGAGACTGGGACGAGCAGTACTTC
>.|.|TRBV18|TRBJ2-6
CASSFSGANVLTF
TGTGCCAGCTCATTTTCTGGGGCCAACGTCCTGACTTTC
>.|TRBD2|TRBV18|TRBJ2-7
CASSPLGGYEQYF
TGTGCCAGCTCACCGCTGGGAGGGTACGAGCAGTACTTC
>.|.|TRBV29-1|TRBJ2-1
CSVGWFGEGFF
TGCAGCGTTGGGTGGTTCGGAGAAGGGTTCTTC
>.|.|TRBV6-1|TRBJ1-2
CASNPAYGYTF
TGTGCCAGCAATCCGGCCTATGGCTACACCTTC
>.|TRBD2|TRBV7-9|TRBJ2-1
CASSLGVSGVSYNEQFF
TGTGCCAGCAGCTTAGGGGTTAGCGGGGTCTCCTACAATGAGCAGTTCTTC
>.|TRBD1|TRBV5-3|TRBJ2-2
CARSIEQGGDTGELFF
TGTGCCAGAAGCATCGAACAGGGGGGCGACACCGGGGAGCTGTTTTTT
>.|TRBD2|TRBV4-1|TRBJ2-1
CASSQDSAGVFNEQFF
TGCGCCAGCAGCCAAGATTCGGCGGGAGTCTTCAATGAGCAGTTCTTC
>.|.|TRBV5-1|TRBJ1-2
CASSPTQGRPNYGYTF
TGCGCCAGCAGTCCCACACAGGGAAGGCCAAACTATGGCTACACCTTC
>once|.|TRBV9|TRBJ2-2
CASSPLLSHTGELFF
TGTGCCAGCAGCCCCCTACTTTCCCACACCGGGGAGCTGTTTTTT
>.|.|TRBV28|TRBJ1-5
CASRTRREDQPQHF
TGTGCCAGCAGGACTAGAAGGGAAGATCAGCCCCAGCATTTT
>.|.|TRBV18|TRBJ2-3
CASSPQGFGTDTQYF
TGTGCCAGCTCACCACAGGGGTTCGGCACAGATACGCAGTATTTT
>.|.|TRBV9|TRBJ1-1
CASRPTGSQNTEAFF
TGTGCCAGCAGGCCTACAGGGTCTCAAAACACTGAAGCTTTCTTT
>.|TRBD1|TRBV7-9|TRBJ2-6
CASSLDRGSPYGANVLTF
TGTGCCAGCAGCTTGGACAGGGGAAGCCCCTACGGGGCCAACGTCCTGACTTTC
>.|.|TRBV30|TRBJ1-1
CAWSYGMNTEAFF
TGTGCCTGGAGTTATGGAATGAACACTGAAGCTTTCTTT
>.|TRBD2|TRBV18|TRBJ2-5
CASSPMPTSGGQETQYF
TGTGCCAGCTCACCCATGCCGACTAGCGGGGGCCAAGAGACCCAGTACTTC
>.|TRBD1|TRBV5-1|TRBJ2-7
CASSLAGTGSSYEQYF
TGCGCCAGCAGCTTGGCAGGGACAGGTAGCTCCTACGAGCAGTACTTC
>.|.|TRBV6-1|TRBJ1-4
CASSERGGVEKLFF
TGTGCCAGCAGTGAACGGGGGGGGGTTGAAAAACTGTTTTTT
>.|.|TRBV5-5|TRBJ1-2
CASSAGPESGYTF
TGTGCCAGCAGCGCGGGCCCAGAGAGCGGCTACACCTTC
>.|.|TRBV25-1|TRBJ2-7
CASSEYKGSSYEQYF
TGTGCCAGCAGTGAATATAAGGGGAGCTCCTACGAGCAGTACTTC
>.|TRBD1|TRBV4-1|TRBJ1-6
CASSQDGQGSSYNSPLHF
TGCGCCAGCAGCCAAGACGGACAGGGGAGCTCCTATAATTCACCCCTCCACTTT
>.|.|TRBV7-9|TRBJ1-2
CASSGGDRSSGYTF
TGTGCCAGCAGCGGAGGGGACCGCTCCTCTGGCTACACCTTC
>few|.|TRBV4-1|TRBJ1-1
CASSQGRGGLTEAFF
TGCGCCAGCAGCCAAGGAAGAGGGGGTCTAACTGAAGCTTTCTTT
>.|.|TRBV7-2|TRBJ1-1
CASSLVVEVYTEAFF
TGTGCCAGCAGCTTAGTGGTGGAAGTGTACACTGAAGCTTTCTTT
>few|TRBD1|TRBV30|TRBJ1-5
CAWSVRTGFSSNQPQHF
TGTGCCTGGAGTGTACGGACAGGGTTTAGTAGCAATCAGCCCCAGCATTTT
>.|TRBD2|TRBV10-2|TRBJ2-5
CASTGLADSFQETQYF
TGCGCCAGCACAGGACTAGCGGATTCCTTTCAAGAGACCCAGTACTTC
>.|.|TRBV27|TRBJ1-1
CASSYTGNTEAFF
TGTGCCAGCAGTTATACAGGGAACACTGAAGCTTTCTTT
>.|TRBD1|TRBV9|TRBJ1-6
CASSVSRDSQNSPLHF
TGTGCCAGCAGCGTTAGCCGGGACAGCCAAAATTCACCCCTCCACTTT
>.|.|TRBV9|TRBJ2-5
CASSVAGISAETQYF
TGTGCCAGCAGCGTAGCTGGCATTTCGGCGGAGACCCAGTACTTC
>.|.|TRBV13|TRBJ2-7
CASSYGRLTYEQYF
TGTGCCAGCAGCTACGGACGCCTCACCTACGAGCAGTACTTC